The following is a T cell receptor (beta chain) sequence with its context. This clonotype was observed many times. Its antigen is still unknown. No much larger clone exists at a distance of one base, and base qualities are not known. For repertoire sequencing, TCR beta CDR3 regions were amplified from RNA transcripts. HTBI primers and the Qiagen OneStep RT-PCR kit were used in a first-round RT-PCR, which was followed by a second-round multiplex PCR, size selection and purification. Libraries were sequenced on an Illumina HiSeq2000 using paired-end 100 bp reads. Turning to the authors' computational methods: Reads were processed with SOAPnuke, discarding reads with adapters, uncalled bases, mean Phred below 15, or no exact constant-primer or identifier match. COPE v1.2.5 was used to merge high-quality paired reads. Each unique nucleotide sequence was defined as a clonotype, and clonotypes were aligned to IMGT TRB V, D and J references with MiTCR v1.1. Only V-J combinations with frequency above 0.0001 were analysed, covering about 99% of repertoires. For each V-J combination, a TCR clonal expansion and chaos score was defined as the ratio of F50 clonal expansion to chaos observed in the TCRdist matrix. Welch's t-statistics and random forest were used to reduce features to approximately 13 V-J combinations, which were fed into a naive Bayes classifier. The similarity between thyroid and blood repertoires was quantified using the Morisita-Horn index. Using fastp at Q25 and MiXCR, TCRdb reprocessed the public reads and kept productive beta chains. Rows are combined by CDR3 protein, so each entry shows the most common genes and DNA. What appears here as the V and J calls and clone size reflects TCRdb's work, not the paper's. The sample includes 300,000 to 350,000 distinct CDR3 sequences, with roughly 16% observed a single time. The leading ten clones occupy roughly 12% of the sample.

The CDR3 spans 15 residues, from the cysteine through the phenylalanine. Solely the CDR3 DNA is kept, with 45 bases framed from the first base. At the junction V is shortened by 10 bases and J by 1 base; bases outside the gene matches: 6. CDR1 and CDR2, per the germline V gene, are SNHLY and FYNNEI. This specimen comes from a study of Graves' ophthalmopathy and Graves' hyperthyroidism (dated 2018 in TCRdb). Regarding the study in general: Peripheral blood was collected before any treatment was given, at the time of initial diagnosis. The study used signatures of the TCR beta repertoire to tell Graves' ophthalmopathy apart from Graves' hyperthyroidism and to predict which patients would progress to ophthalmopathy. In total, 135 blood samples were TCR-sequenced: under 45 ophthalmopathy, roughly 77 hyperthyroidism and 17 hyperthyroidism-to-ophthalmopathy patients. A discovery set of 100 patients (around 40 ophthalmopathy, about 59 stable hyperthyroidism) was enrolled to explore V-J signatures distinguishing ophthalmopathy from hyperthyroidism. An independent validation cohort comprised some 19 hyperthyroidism patients and about 16 patients who later progressed from hyperthyroidism to ophthalmopathy. T-cell repertoires of thyroid tissue and blood were compared in over five hyperthyroidism patients. Following sampling, methimazole starting at 30 mg daily was administered to hyperthyroidism patients, and high-dose intravenous methylprednisolone was administered to ophthalmopathy patients.

What the authors observed across the whole study: In validation, the model predicted ophthalmopathy progression with roughly 68% sensitivity and 72.22% specificity; some 13 predicted patients were CT-confirmed with GO in a median of about 6.1 months. In cross-validation, the 13-signature model distinguished ophthalmopathy from stable hyperthyroidism with 85% to 90% sensitivity and about 81% specificity, and in the test set the corresponding values were approximately 80% and 75%. No statistical method was used to predetermine the sample size, and group allocation was not hidden from the investigators. Most expanded thyroid clonotypes with a frequency above 0.001 also appeared in blood, which suggests that blood repertoires may reflect the immune response in the thyroid.

Patients with ophthalmopathy had moderately to severely active disease, with a Clinical Activity Score of 3 or more, a NOSPECS grade of 4 or more, and a disease duration of less than 3 months. Patients with other autoimmune diseases, uncontrolled infections, pregnancy or lactation were excluded from the study. Diagnosis relied on clinical symptoms, serum thyroxine, TRAb, thyroid ultrasound and orbital computed tomography. PBMCs were isolated from more than 8 ml of fresh peripheral blood by Ficoll-Paque density gradient centrifugation. Trizol reagent was used to extract the total RNA, and its quality was then checked on an Agilent 2100 Bioanalyzer.

The specimen was peripheral blood. Recombination joined TRBV2 with TRBJ2-5, with 13 bases in between that match TRBD2. The clonotype was recovered from an adult man with Graves' ophthalmopathy. CDR3 reads: CATRTSGGVQETQYF. Read as DNA, the sequence is TGTGCCACCAGGACTAGCGGGGGAGTCCAAGAGACCCAGTACTTC. Extended through the reference TRBV2 and TRBJ2-5 proteins, this CDR3 yields the full variable domain: EPEVTQTPSHQVTQMGQEVILRCVPISNHLYFYWYRQILGQKVEFLVSFYNNEISEKSEIFDDQFSVERPDGSNFTLKIRSTKLEDSAMYFCATRTSGGVQETQYFGPGTRLLVL.